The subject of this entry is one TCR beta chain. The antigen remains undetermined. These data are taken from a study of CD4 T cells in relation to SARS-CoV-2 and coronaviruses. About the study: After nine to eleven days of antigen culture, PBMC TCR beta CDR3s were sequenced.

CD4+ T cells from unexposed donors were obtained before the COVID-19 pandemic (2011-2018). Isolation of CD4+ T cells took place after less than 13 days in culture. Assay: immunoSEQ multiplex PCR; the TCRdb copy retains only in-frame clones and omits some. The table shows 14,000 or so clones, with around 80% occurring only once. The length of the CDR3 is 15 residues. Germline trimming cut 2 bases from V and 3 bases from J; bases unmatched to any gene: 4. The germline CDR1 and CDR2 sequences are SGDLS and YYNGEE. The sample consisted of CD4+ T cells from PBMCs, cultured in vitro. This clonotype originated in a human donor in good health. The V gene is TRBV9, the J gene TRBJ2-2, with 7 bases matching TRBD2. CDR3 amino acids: CASSVRDYYTGELFF. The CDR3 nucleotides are TGTGCCAGCAGCGTCCGGGACTACTACACCGGGGAGCTGTTTTTT. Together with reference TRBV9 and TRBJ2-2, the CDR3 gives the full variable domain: DSGVTQTPKHLITATGQRVTLRCSPRSGDLSVYWYQQSLDQGLQFLIQYYNGEERAKGNILERFSAQQFPDLHSELNLSSLELGDSALYFCASSVRDYYTGELFFGEGSRLTVL.